The 10 T cell receptor beta chains in this list originate from one sample, sequenced in a study of T-cell memory formation after mild COVID-19. Each CDR3 protein is one row after TCRdb ran MiXCR on the 5' RACE reads. The sample includes roughly 250,000 distinct CDR3 sequences, roughly 17% of them seen just once. Specimen: PBMCs or a T cell subset sorted from them (not recorded which). All receptors come from a man aged 18 to 30 who had mild COVID-19 (a few samples of this study predate the infection). Cell type and time point are not known.

V and J are TRBV5-1 and TRBJ1-2; 8 bases agree with TRBD1. The trim removed 0 bases at V and 8 bases at J, leaving 9 bases unmatched. This CDR3 has 15 residues. Looked up from germline, CDR1 is SGHRS and CDR2 is YFSETQ. CDR3 bases: TGCGCCAGCAGCTTGGGACAGGGGCCTATGGGGGGCTACACCTTC. It is translated as CASSLGQGPMGGYTF.

The rearrangement links TRBV9 to TRBJ1-1, with 8 bases matching TRBD1. The CDR3 extends over 14 amino acids. The germline CDR1 and CDR2 sequences are SGDLS and YYNGEE. The V gene end was trimmed by 3 bases and the J gene end by 4 bases; junction bases not matched to a gene: 5. CDR3 loop: CASSGNRGVTEAFF. The DNA for the CDR3 is TGTGCCAGCAGCGGGAACAGGGGGGTCACTGAAGCTTTCTTT.

This clonotype was observed at least ten times. V and J are TRBV7-2 and TRBJ1-1; tentatively, D is TRBD1 (6 bases). This CDR3 is built from 15 residues. Trimming left V 7 bases short and J 4 bases short, with 19 bases between. The germline V gene encodes CDR1 SGHTA and CDR2 FQGNSA. The CDR3 nucleotides are TGTGCCAGCATCCTGGTTTGGGGGCTCGGCACTGAAGCTTTCTTT. Translated: CASILVWGLGTEAFF.

This clonotype was counted between two and nine times. The rearrangement joins TRBV12-3 or TRBV12-4 to TRBJ1-1, with TRBD1 identical over 11 bases. V was pared by 6 bases and J by 3 bases, with 3 bases of the junction left unmatched. The CDR3 length is 14 residues. The CDR3 DNA follows: TGTGCCAGCAGGGACAGGGGGCTTTACACTGAAGCTTTCTTT. Amino acids: CASRDRGLYTEAFF.

The chain has TRBV12-3 or TRBV12-4 and TRBJ2-5; 7 nucleotides agree with TRBD1. The V gene end was trimmed by 7 bases and the J gene end by 5 bases; junction bases not matched to a gene: 7. The CDR3 totals 13 residues. The CDR3 here is CASTPGGWETQYF. The CDR3 bases are TGTGCCAGCACTCCAGGGGGTTGGGAGACCCAGTACTTC.

This clonotype was detected ten times or more. The rearrangement links TRBV5-1 to TRBJ2-5; D remains unclear. The CDR3 runs to 12 residues. Germline V gene lookup returns CDR1 SGHRS and CDR2 YFSETQ. V lost 6 bases to trimming and J lost 0 bases, with 6 bases between them. CDR3 amino acids: CASTLDQETQYF. The CDR3 DNA is TGCGCCAGCACCCTTGACCAAGAGACCCAGTACTTC.

This clonotype was found a few times. The rearrangement uses TRBV19 and TRBJ1-2; D unresolved. Looked up from germline, CDR1 is LNHDA and CDR2 is SQIVND (reference sequence). V was cut by 8 bases and J by 5 bases, with 12 bases left in between. The CDR3 runs 12 residues. The CDR3 spells CASSEEGYGYTF. Here the CDR3 DNA reads TGTGCCAGTTCGGAGGAAGGTTATGGCTACACCTTC.

This clonotype appeared a few times. The chain couples TRBV7-2 to TRBJ2-5; D perhaps matches TRBD1 (6 bases). CDR3 length: 13 residues. Germline-derived CDR1 and CDR2 are SGHTA and FQGNSA. Between the trimmed V and J ends, which lost 6 bases and 4 bases, there was a span of 12 bases. The CDR3 bases are TGTGCCAGCAGGAAAGTGGGGGCAGAGACCCAGTACTTC. Translation: CASRKVGAETQYF.

This chain uses TRBV5-1 with TRBJ1-2; D is undetermined. Germline V gives CDR1 SGHRS, CDR2 YFSETQ. Trimming left V 2 bases short and J 2 bases short, with 13 bases between. The CDR3 totals 15 residues. CDR3 coding DNA: TGCGCCAGCAGCTTTGGGCCGGGGAAAAACTATGGCTACACCTTC. Amino acids: CASSFGPGKNYGYTF.

This rearrangement joins TRBV10-3 to TRBJ2-3, with 14 nucleotides matching TRBD2. The CDR3 sequence is 16 residues long. The V and J ends lost 6 bases and 5 bases, in that order; junction bases with no gene match: 7. CDR1 and CDR2 (germline): ENHRY, SYGVKD. CDR3 nucleotide sequence: TGTGCCATCAGCGCCGGGACTAGCGGGGGTGAAGATACGCAGTATTTT. It yields the protein CAISAGTSGGEDTQYF.